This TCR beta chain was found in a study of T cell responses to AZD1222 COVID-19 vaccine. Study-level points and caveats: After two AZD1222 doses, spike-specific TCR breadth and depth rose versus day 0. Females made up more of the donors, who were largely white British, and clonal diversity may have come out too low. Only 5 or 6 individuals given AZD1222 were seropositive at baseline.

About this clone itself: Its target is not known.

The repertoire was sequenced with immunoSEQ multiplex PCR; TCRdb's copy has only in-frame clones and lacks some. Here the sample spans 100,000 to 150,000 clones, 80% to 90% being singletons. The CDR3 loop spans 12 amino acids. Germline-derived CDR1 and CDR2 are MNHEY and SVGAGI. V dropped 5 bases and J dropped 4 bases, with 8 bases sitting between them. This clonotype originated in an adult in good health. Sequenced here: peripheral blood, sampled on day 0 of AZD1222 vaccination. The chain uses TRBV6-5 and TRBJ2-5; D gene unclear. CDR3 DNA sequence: TGTGCCAGCAGTAATCTGGCAGAGACCCAGTACTTC. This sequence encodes CASSNLAETQYF.